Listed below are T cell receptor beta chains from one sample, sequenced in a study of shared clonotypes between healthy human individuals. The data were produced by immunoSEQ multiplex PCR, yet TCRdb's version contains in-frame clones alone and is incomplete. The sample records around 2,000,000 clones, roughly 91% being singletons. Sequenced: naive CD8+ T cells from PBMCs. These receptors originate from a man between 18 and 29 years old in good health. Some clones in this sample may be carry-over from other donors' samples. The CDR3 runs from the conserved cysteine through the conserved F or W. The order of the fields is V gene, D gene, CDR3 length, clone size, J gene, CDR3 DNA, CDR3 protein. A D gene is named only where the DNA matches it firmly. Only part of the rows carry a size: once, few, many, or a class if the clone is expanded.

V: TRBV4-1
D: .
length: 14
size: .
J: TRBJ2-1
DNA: TGCGCCAGCAGCCAAGATCCGGATGACAATGAGCAGTTCTTC
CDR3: CASSQDPDDNEQFF

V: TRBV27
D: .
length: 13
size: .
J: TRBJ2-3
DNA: TGTGCCAGCACCGTAGGCCGCACAGATACGCAGTATTTT
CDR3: CASTVGRTDTQYF

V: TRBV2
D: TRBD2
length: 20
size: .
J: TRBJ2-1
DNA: TGTGCCAGCAGTGATGGACCCGGGACTAGCGGGGACTATTCCTACAATGAGCAGTTCTTC
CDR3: CASSDGPGTSGDYSYNEQFF

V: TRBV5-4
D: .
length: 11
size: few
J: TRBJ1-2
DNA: TGTGCCAGCAGCTTCGGGGGAGCCTACACCTTC
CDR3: CASSFGGAYTF

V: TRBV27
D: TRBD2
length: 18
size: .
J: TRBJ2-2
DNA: TGTGCCAGCAGTTCAACCAACTTGGGCGGGAGGGTCACGCGGGAGCTGTTTTTT
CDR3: CASSSTNLGGRVTRELFF

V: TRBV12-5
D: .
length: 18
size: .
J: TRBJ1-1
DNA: TGTGCTAGTGGTTTGGTAACGGCAGGCCTCAGGGGGAACACTGAAGCTTTCTTT
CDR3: CASGLVTAGLRGNTEAFF

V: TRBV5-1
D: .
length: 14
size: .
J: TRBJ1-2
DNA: TGCGCCAGCAGCTTGGCACTCCTCACGGAGGGCTACACCTTC
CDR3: CASSLALLTEGYTF

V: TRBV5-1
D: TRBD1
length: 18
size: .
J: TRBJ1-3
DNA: TGCGCCAGCAGCCAAACTGTGGACAGGTTTTACTCTGGAAACACCATATATTTT
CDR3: CASSQTVDRFYSGNTIYF

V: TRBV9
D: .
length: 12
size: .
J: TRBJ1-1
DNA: TGTGCCAGCAGCGTTGTCGGCACTGAAGCTTTCTTT
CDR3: CASSVVGTEAFF

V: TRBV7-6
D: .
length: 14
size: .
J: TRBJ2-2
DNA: TGTGCCAGCAGCCCCGGTCGCGGAACCGGGGAGCTGTTTTTT
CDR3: CASSPGRGTGELFF

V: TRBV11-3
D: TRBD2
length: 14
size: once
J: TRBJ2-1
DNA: TGTGCCAGCAGTCGTACACGTAGCGGGAATGAGCAGTTCTTC
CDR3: CASSRTRSGNEQFF

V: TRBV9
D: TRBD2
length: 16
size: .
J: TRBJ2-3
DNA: TGTGCCAGCAGCGTACTTATAGCGGGAGGGCCAGATACGCAGTATTTT
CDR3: CASSVLIAGGPDTQYF

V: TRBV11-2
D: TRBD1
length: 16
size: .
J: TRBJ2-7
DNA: TGTGCCAGCAGCCCACAGTCGCAGGGGGCGCCCCCCCAGCAGTACTTC
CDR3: CASSPQSQGAPPQQYF

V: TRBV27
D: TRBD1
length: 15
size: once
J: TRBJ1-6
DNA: TGTGCCAGCAGTCGGGACAGGAGTGCTAATTCACCCCTCCACTTT
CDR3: CASSRDRSANSPLHF

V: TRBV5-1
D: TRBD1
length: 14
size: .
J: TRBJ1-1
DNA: TGCGCCAGCAGCTTGGCGTCAGGGGGTTCTGAAGCTTTCTTT
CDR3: CASSLASGGSEAFF

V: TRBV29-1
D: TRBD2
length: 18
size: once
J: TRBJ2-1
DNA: TGCAGCGCCCGCATGAACCCTAGCGGGAGGGCCGGGCTCTATGAGCAGTTCTTC
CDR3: CSARMNPSGRAGLYEQFF

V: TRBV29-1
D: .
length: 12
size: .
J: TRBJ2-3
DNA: TGCAGCGGGGGGGTGGGCACAGATACGCAGTATTTT
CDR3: CSGGVGTDTQYF

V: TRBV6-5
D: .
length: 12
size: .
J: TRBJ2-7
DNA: TGTGCCAGCAGAACCGGGACTGACGAGCAGTACTTC
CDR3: CASRTGTDEQYF

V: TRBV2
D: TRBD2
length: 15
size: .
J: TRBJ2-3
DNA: TGTGCCAGCAGGGGACTAGCGGGGGACACAGATACGCAGTATTTT
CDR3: CASRGLAGDTDTQYF

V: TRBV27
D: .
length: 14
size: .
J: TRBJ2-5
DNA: TGTGCCAGCAACCCCAGGGGCAGCCAAGAGACCCAGTACTTC
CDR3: CASNPRGSQETQYF

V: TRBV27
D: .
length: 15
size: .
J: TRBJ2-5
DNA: TGTGCCAGCAGACGCCTTCGGGGGTCGGAAGAGACCCAGTACTTC
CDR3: CASRRLRGSEETQYF

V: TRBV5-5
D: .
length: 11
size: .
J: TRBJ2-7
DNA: TGTGCCAGCAGCTTGGCCCACGAGCAGTACTTC
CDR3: CASSLAHEQYF

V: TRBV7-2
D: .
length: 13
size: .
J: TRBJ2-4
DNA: TGTGCCAGCAGCGCCAGGACGGAAAACATTCAGTACTTC
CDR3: CASSARTENIQYF

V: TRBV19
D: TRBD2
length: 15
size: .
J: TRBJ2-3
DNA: TGTGCCAGTAGTATAGGCGGGAGGTGGACAGATACGCAGTATTTT
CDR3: CASSIGGRWTDTQYF

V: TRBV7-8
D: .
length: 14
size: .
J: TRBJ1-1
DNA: TGTGCCAGCAGCCAAACACCCTTGAACACTGAAGCTTTCTTT
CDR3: CASSQTPLNTEAFF

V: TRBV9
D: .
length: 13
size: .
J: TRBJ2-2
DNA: TGTGCCAGCAGGGGACAGAACACCGGGGAGCTGTTTTTT
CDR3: CASRGQNTGELFF

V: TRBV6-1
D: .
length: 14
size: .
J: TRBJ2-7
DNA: TGTGCCAGCAGTGAAGGGGGCGGAGGGTACGAGCAGTACTTC
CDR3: CASSEGGGGYEQYF

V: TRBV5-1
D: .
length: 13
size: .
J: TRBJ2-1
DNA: TGCGCCAGCAGCCTGCCCGTCTACAATGAGCAGTTCTTC
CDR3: CASSLPVYNEQFF

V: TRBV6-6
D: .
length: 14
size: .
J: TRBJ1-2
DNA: TGTGCCAGCAGTTTCTCGGGGGAGAACTATGGCTACACCTTC
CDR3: CASSFSGENYGYTF

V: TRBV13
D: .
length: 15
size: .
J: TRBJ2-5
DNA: TGTGCCAGCAGCCCCGCCGCTGGACCACAAGAGACCCAGTACTTC
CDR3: CASSPAAGPQETQYF

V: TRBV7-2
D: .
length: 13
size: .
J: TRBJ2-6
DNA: TGTGCCAGCAGCTTACGAGGGATCGACGTCCTGACTTTC
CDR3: CASSLRGIDVLTF

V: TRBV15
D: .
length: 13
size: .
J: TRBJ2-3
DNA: TGTGCCACCAGCAGTGGCGCGGAGGATACGCAGTATTTT
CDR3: CATSSGAEDTQYF

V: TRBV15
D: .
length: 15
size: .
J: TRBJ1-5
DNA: TGTGCCACCAGCAGAGACCGGGACAGCAATCAGCCCCAGCATTTT
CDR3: CATSRDRDSNQPQHF

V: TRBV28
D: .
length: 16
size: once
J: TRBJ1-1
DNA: TGTGCCAGCAGTCTTTACCCCCTTGGTTTGGGCACTGAAGCTTTCTTT
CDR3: CASSLYPLGLGTEAFF

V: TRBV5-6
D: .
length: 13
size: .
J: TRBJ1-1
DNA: TGTGCCAGCAGCTTTTCAGAGAACACTGAAGCTTTCTTT
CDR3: CASSFSENTEAFF

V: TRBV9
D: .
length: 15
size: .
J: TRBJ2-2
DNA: TGTGCCAGCAGCCCCCCCCTTGTTGACACCGGGGAGCTGTTTTTT
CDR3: CASSPPLVDTGELFF

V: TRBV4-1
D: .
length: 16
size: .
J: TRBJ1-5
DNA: TGCGCCAGCAGCCAAGTCATGAGGCAGTCCAATCAGCCCCAGCATTTT
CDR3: CASSQVMRQSNQPQHF

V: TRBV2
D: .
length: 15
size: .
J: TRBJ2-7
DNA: TGTGCCAGCGGAAACGGGACGGTGAGCTCCTACGAGCAGTACTTC
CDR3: CASGNGTVSSYEQYF

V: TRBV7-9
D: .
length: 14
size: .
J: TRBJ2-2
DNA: TGTGCCAGCAGCCATACAGGGAACACCGGGGAGCTGTTTTTT
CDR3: CASSHTGNTGELFF

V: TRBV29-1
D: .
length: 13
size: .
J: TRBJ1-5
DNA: TGCAGCGTCACGGACTCAAGCAATCAGCCCCAGCATTTT
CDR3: CSVTDSSNQPQHF

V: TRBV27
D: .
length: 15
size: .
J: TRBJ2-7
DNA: TGTGCCAGCAGTCTCTGGGCAGGGTCGGCCTACGAGCAGTACTTC
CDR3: CASSLWAGSAYEQYF

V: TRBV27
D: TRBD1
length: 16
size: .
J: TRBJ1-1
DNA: TGTGCCAGCAGACCTCAACTCGGACAGGCAAACACTGAAGCTTTCTTT
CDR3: CASRPQLGQANTEAFF

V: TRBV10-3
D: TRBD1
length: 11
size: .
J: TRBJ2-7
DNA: TGTGCCATCAGCGGGACAGCCGAGCAGTACTTC
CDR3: CAISGTAEQYF

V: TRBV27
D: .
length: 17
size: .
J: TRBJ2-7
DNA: TGTGCCAGCAGTTTAAGTAGCGGCCAGAATCCTAAGTACGAGCAGTACTTC
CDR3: CASSLSSGQNPKYEQYF

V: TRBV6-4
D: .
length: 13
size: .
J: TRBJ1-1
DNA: TGTGCCAGCAGTGACTCGAGGGGCACTGAAGCTTTCTTT
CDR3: CASSDSRGTEAFF

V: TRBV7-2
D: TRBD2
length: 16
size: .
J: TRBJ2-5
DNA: TGTGCCAGCAGTCCGCTGAGCGGGAGGGCCCTGGAGACCCAGTACTTC
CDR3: CASSPLSGRALETQYF

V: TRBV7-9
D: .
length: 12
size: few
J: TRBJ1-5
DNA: TGTGCCAGCAGCTTTGGGGATCAGCCCCAGCATTTT
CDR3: CASSFGDQPQHF

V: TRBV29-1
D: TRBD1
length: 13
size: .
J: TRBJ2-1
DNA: TGCAGCGTCAACATATTACAGGGGAATGAGCAGTTCTTC
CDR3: CSVNILQGNEQFF

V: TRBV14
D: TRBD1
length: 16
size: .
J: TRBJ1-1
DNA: TGTGCCAGCAGCTCGCGACAGGGAATGATGAACACTGAAGCTTTCTTT
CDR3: CASSSRQGMMNTEAFF

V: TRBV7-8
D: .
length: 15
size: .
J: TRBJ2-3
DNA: TGTGCCAGCAGCTTAGGGACTACTTACACAGATACGCAGTATTTT
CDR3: CASSLGTTYTDTQYF

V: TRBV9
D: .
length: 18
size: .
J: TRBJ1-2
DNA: TGTGCCAGCAGCGTAGCCGTCGGCAGGGATTTTACTAACTATGGCTACACCTTC
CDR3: CASSVAVGRDFTNYGYTF

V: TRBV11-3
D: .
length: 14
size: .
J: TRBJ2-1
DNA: TGTGCCAGCAGCTTAGTCGTCTATCAGCATGAGCAGTTCTTC
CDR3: CASSLVVYQHEQFF

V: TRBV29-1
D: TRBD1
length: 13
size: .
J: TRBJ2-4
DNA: TGCAGCGTTGAGGGCGTCCAGGGGGACATTCAGTACTTC
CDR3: CSVEGVQGDIQYF

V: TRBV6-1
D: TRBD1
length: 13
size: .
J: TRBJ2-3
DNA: TGTGCCAGCTTCGGGGACAGCCTCTATACGCAGTATTTT
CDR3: CASFGDSLYTQYF

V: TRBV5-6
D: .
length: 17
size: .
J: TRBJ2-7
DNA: TGTGCCAGCAGCGTAAGGCGGGGACCTCTAAGCTTTGGCGAGCAGTACTTC
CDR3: CASSVRRGPLSFGEQYF

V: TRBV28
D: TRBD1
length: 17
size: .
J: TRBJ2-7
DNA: TGTGCCAGCAGTCCCCTCCCGGGCCGACAGGGGGCGCCCGAGCAGTACTTC
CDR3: CASSPLPGRQGAPEQYF

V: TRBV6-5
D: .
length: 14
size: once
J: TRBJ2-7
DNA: TGTGCCAGCAGGGACCCGGGATCCACCTACGAGCAGTACTTC
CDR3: CASRDPGSTYEQYF

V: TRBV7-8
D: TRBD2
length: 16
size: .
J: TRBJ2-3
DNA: TGTGCCAGCAGCCAGGGCTTCTTACGGGGGGAAGATACGCAGTATTTT
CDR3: CASSQGFLRGEDTQYF